The rows below give T cell receptor beta chains drawn from one sample of a study of T cells in Graves' hyperthyroidism and ophthalmopathy. A single record per CDR3 protein comes from TCRdb applying MiXCR to the multiplex PCR reads. The repertoire consists of 640,000 or so distinct CDR3 sequences, with more than 13% occurring once and the leading ten covering roughly 7.7%. Sequenced sample: blood. Receptors originate from a woman younger than 30 with Graves' ophthalmopathy. CDR3s leave out the opening cysteine and the closing phenylalanine or tryptophan.

V,J,CDR3
TRBV27,TRBJ2-7,ASSLTAPGSFEQY
TRBV7-9,TRBJ1-1,ASNRDGGMNTEAF
TRBV30,TRBJ1-1,AWIYTTQLTAEAF
TRBV28,TRBJ2-7,ASSFPGTGANGYYEQY
TRBV28,TRBJ1-1,ASRYPGQSEAF
TRBV7-6,TRBJ2-5,ASSLVPPGRTPRGQETQY
TRBV28,TRBJ2-7,ASSLSGRGKRGEQY
TRBV3-1,TRBJ2-1,ASSLQGRGGYNEQF
TRBV27,TRBJ2-1,ASRRAGEYNEQF
TRBV11-3,TRBJ2-1,ASSLDGSINEQF
TRBV7-6,TRBJ2-7,ASSPGLRVPNEQY
TRBV30,TRBJ2-2,AWSAFHTGELF
TRBV19,TRBJ2-2,ASTRDANTGELF
TRBV5-5,TRBJ1-1,ASSSRVLPEAF